These T cell receptor beta chains were read from a single sample in a study of blood T cells in healthy people across ages. MiXCR, applied by TCRdb to the 5' RACE reads, yields one record per CDR3 protein. Among some 920,000 distinct CDR3 sequences listed, roughly 47% were seen once. Sequencing was performed on blood. Every receptor here comes from a woman aged 55-75 years in good health. Each CDR3 is given with its conserved first and last residue. Each record gives: D gene, clone size, J gene, V gene, CDR3 DNA, CDR3 protein. A D gene is named only where the DNA matches it firmly. A clone size is listed for some rows: how often the clone was seen (once, few, many), or a class if it is expanded.

d_call: NA; clone_size: NA; j_call: TRBJ2-7; v_call: TRBV20-1; cdr3_nt: TGCAGTGCTAGAGATGATCGGCCCTCCCGCTCCTACAATGAGCAGTACTTC; cdr3_aa: CSARDDRPSRSYNEQYF
d_call: NA; clone_size: NA; j_call: TRBJ2-5; v_call: TRBV28; cdr3_nt: TGTGCCAGCGGCCTATTCCCGGGCAAAGAGACCCAGTACTTC; cdr3_aa: CASGLFPGKETQYF
d_call: NA; clone_size: NA; j_call: TRBJ2-7; v_call: TRBV9; cdr3_nt: TGTGCCAGCAGCGCAGACCCGGGAGAGACCTACGAGCAGTACTTC; cdr3_aa: CASSADPGETYEQYF
d_call: NA; clone_size: few; j_call: TRBJ1-1; v_call: TRBV7-2; cdr3_nt: TGTGCCAGCAGCCAGGCAGGGCGGCCCACTGAAGCTTTCTTT; cdr3_aa: CASSQAGRPTEAFF
d_call: NA; clone_size: NA; j_call: TRBJ1-6; v_call: TRBV21-1; cdr3_nt: TGTGCCAGCAGCTCTGAGGGGGTTTTGGATTCACCCCTCCACTTT; cdr3_aa: CASSSEGVLDSPLHF
d_call: NA; clone_size: few; j_call: TRBJ2-7; v_call: TRBV12-3/TRBV12-4; cdr3_nt: TGTGCCAGCAGTCGGACAAGGGAGCAGTACTTC; cdr3_aa: CASSRTREQYF
d_call: TRBD2; clone_size: many; j_call: TRBJ2-1; v_call: TRBV6-6; cdr3_nt: TGTGCCAGCGCCCACGCGCGGGAGTTAAATGAGCAGTTCTTC; cdr3_aa: CASAHARELNEQFF
d_call: TRBD1; clone_size: few; j_call: TRBJ2-1; v_call: TRBV5-1; cdr3_nt: TGCGCCAGCAGCGCCGGGACAGGGGCTTACAATGAGCAGTTCTTC; cdr3_aa: CASSAGTGAYNEQFF
d_call: NA; clone_size: few; j_call: TRBJ2-1; v_call: TRBV28; cdr3_nt: TGTGCCAGCAGTTTTGCGGGAATAGGGAATGAGCAGTTCTTC; cdr3_aa: CASSFAGIGNEQFF
d_call: NA; clone_size: many; j_call: TRBJ2-5; v_call: TRBV7-9; cdr3_nt: TGTGCCAGCAGCCGTTCCCAAGAGACCCAGTACTTC; cdr3_aa: CASSRSQETQYF
d_call: NA; clone_size: NA; j_call: TRBJ1-2; v_call: TRBV7-9; cdr3_nt: TGTGCCAGCAGCTTAGATCCCAGGGTCTATGGCTACACCTTC; cdr3_aa: CASSLDPRVYGYTF
d_call: NA; clone_size: few; j_call: TRBJ2-3; v_call: TRBV6-5; cdr3_nt: TGTGCCAGCAGTTACGAGGGCAGGGGTACAGATACGCAGTATTTT; cdr3_aa: CASSYEGRGTDTQYF
d_call: NA; clone_size: few; j_call: TRBJ2-1; v_call: TRBV7-2; cdr3_nt: TGTGCCAGCAGCCCGCAGACACTGCCCAATGAGCAGTTCTTC; cdr3_aa: CASSPQTLPNEQFF
d_call: NA; clone_size: NA; j_call: TRBJ2-3; v_call: TRBV19; cdr3_nt: TGTGCCAGTAGTATAGGACCAGATACGCAGTATTTT; cdr3_aa: CASSIGPDTQYF
d_call: NA; clone_size: few; j_call: TRBJ1-4; v_call: TRBV4-1; cdr3_nt: TGCGCCAGCAGCCCCGTGAGCAGGGTGGAAAAACTGTTTTTT; cdr3_aa: CASSPVSRVEKLFF
d_call: NA; clone_size: NA; j_call: TRBJ2-5; v_call: TRBV29-1; cdr3_nt: TGCAGCGGGCAGGGTTGGGGGACCCAGTACTTC; cdr3_aa: CSGQGWGTQYF
d_call: NA; clone_size: few; j_call: TRBJ2-4; v_call: TRBV20-1; cdr3_nt: TGCAGTGCTAGAGTAACAAGTGGCCACATTCAGTACTTC; cdr3_aa: CSARVTSGHIQYF
d_call: TRBD2; clone_size: NA; j_call: TRBJ2-3; v_call: TRBV18; cdr3_nt: TGTGCCAGCTCACCACAGCCCCTCCGACTAGCGGGAGAGTCGGCAGATACGCAGTATTTT; cdr3_aa: CASSPQPLRLAGESADTQYF
d_call: TRBD2; clone_size: few; j_call: TRBJ2-3; v_call: TRBV20-1; cdr3_nt: TGCAGTGCTTCCCGGGGAGGGGAAGGCACAGATACGCAGTATTTT; cdr3_aa: CSASRGGEGTDTQYF
d_call: TRBD1; clone_size: NA; j_call: TRBJ2-1; v_call: TRBV7-3; cdr3_nt: TGTGCCAGCAGCGTACAAACAGGGGCTGAGCAGTTCTTC; cdr3_aa: CASSVQTGAEQFF
d_call: NA; clone_size: NA; j_call: TRBJ1-1; v_call: TRBV7-3; cdr3_nt: TGTGCCGGCAGCTTAACTGTCATGGGGGGCACTGAAGCTTTCTTT; cdr3_aa: CAGSLTVMGGTEAFF
d_call: TRBD1; clone_size: NA; j_call: TRBJ1-2; v_call: TRBV7-9; cdr3_nt: TGTGCCAGCAGCCCACGGACAGGAACCAACTATGGCTACACCTTC; cdr3_aa: CASSPRTGTNYGYTF
d_call: TRBD2; clone_size: NA; j_call: TRBJ2-7; v_call: TRBV6-2/TRBV6-3; cdr3_nt: TGTGCCAGCAGTTACTCATCGCTCACTAGCGGGAGTCTCTACGAGCAGTACTTC; cdr3_aa: CASSYSSLTSGSLYEQYF
d_call: TRBD1; clone_size: once; j_call: TRBJ1-1; v_call: TRBV28; cdr3_nt: TGTGCCAGCAGCGAGGCAGGGGGGGGGAACACTGAAGCTTTCTTT; cdr3_aa: CASSEAGGGNTEAFF
d_call: NA; clone_size: NA; j_call: TRBJ2-7; v_call: TRBV6-5; cdr3_nt: TGTGCCAGCAGTTACAGGGGACCTTTAAACTACGAGCAGTACTTC; cdr3_aa: CASSYRGPLNYEQYF
d_call: NA; clone_size: NA; j_call: TRBJ1-5; v_call: TRBV6-5; cdr3_nt: TGTGCCAGCAGTTACGATATGGGAGGAAATCAGCCCCAGCATTTT; cdr3_aa: CASSYDMGGNQPQHF
d_call: TRBD2; clone_size: many; j_call: TRBJ2-1; v_call: TRBV20-1; cdr3_nt: TGCAGTGCTAGAGATGCAAGCGGGGTCTACAATGAGCAGTTCTTC; cdr3_aa: CSARDASGVYNEQFF
d_call: TRBD2; clone_size: NA; j_call: TRBJ2-1; v_call: TRBV20-1; cdr3_nt: TGCAGTGCTAGGCAATTAAGCGGGAGGACGAGCAATGAGCAGTTCTTC; cdr3_aa: CSARQLSGRTSNEQFF
d_call: NA; clone_size: NA; j_call: TRBJ2-7; v_call: TRBV20-1; cdr3_nt: TGCAGTGCACACTACATTGGCGGGTCCTACGAGCAGTACTTC; cdr3_aa: CSAHYIGGSYEQYF
d_call: TRBD1; clone_size: NA; j_call: TRBJ2-7; v_call: TRBV19; cdr3_nt: TGTGCCAGTAGTCACAACAGGGGACGAGGATACGAGCAGTACTTC; cdr3_aa: CASSHNRGRGYEQYF
d_call: NA; clone_size: NA; j_call: TRBJ1-1; v_call: TRBV3-1; cdr3_nt: TGTGCCAGCAGCCAAGTTGGGGGGGGAGCTTTCTTT; cdr3_aa: CASSQVGGGAFF
d_call: NA; clone_size: NA; j_call: TRBJ2-7; v_call: TRBV30; cdr3_nt: TGTGCCGGGAGTTCAGAGTCCGAGCAGTACTTC; cdr3_aa: CAGSSESEQYF
d_call: NA; clone_size: NA; j_call: TRBJ1-1; v_call: TRBV5-1; cdr3_nt: TGCGCCAGCAGCTTGGACGGTCTGACTGAAGCTTTCTTT; cdr3_aa: CASSLDGLTEAFF
d_call: NA; clone_size: NA; j_call: TRBJ2-2; v_call: TRBV12-3/TRBV12-4; cdr3_nt: TGTGCCAGCAGTTTACGGAGAACCGGGGAGCTGTTTTTT; cdr3_aa: CASSLRRTGELFF
d_call: NA; clone_size: few; j_call: TRBJ1-5; v_call: TRBV5-1; cdr3_nt: TGTGCCAGCAGTCGGGGAGGGGGACAGCCCCAGCATTTT; cdr3_aa: CASSRGGGQPQHF
d_call: NA; clone_size: NA; j_call: TRBJ2-6; v_call: TRBV4-2; cdr3_nt: TGTGCCAGCAGCGAAAACTCCGGGGCCGGGGGGGCCAACGTCCTGACTTTC; cdr3_aa: CASSENSGAGGANVLTF
d_call: TRBD1; clone_size: NA; j_call: TRBJ2-7; v_call: TRBV27; cdr3_nt: TGTGCCAGCAGTGCTCAACAGGGGTCCTACGAGCAGTACTTC; cdr3_aa: CASSAQQGSYEQYF
d_call: NA; clone_size: NA; j_call: TRBJ1-6; v_call: TRBV4-1; cdr3_nt: TGCGCCAGCAGTTATACCGGCCTCCCGACTTCACCCCTCCACTTT; cdr3_aa: CASSYTGLPTSPLHF
d_call: NA; clone_size: NA; j_call: TRBJ2-7; v_call: TRBV11-2; cdr3_nt: TGTGCCAGCAGCTCCCTGACAGATTACGAGCAGTACTTC; cdr3_aa: CASSSLTDYEQYF
d_call: NA; clone_size: NA; j_call: TRBJ2-7; v_call: TRBV28; cdr3_nt: TGTGCCAGCCAGGGAGTCCCTACCTACGAGCAGTACTTC; cdr3_aa: CASQGVPTYEQYF
d_call: NA; clone_size: many; j_call: TRBJ2-1; v_call: TRBV9; cdr3_nt: TGTGCCAGCAGCGTTGTTACTAGTTTGAGTGAGCAGTTCTTC; cdr3_aa: CASSVVTSLSEQFF
d_call: TRBD1; clone_size: NA; j_call: TRBJ2-7; v_call: TRBV6-6; cdr3_nt: TGTGCCAGCAGTTACGCACAGGGGCCGAATGAGCAGTACTTC; cdr3_aa: CASSYAQGPNEQYF
d_call: TRBD1; clone_size: NA; j_call: TRBJ1-6; v_call: TRBV6-5; cdr3_nt: TGTGCCAGCAGCAGGACAGGGTTGATGGTCGGGTCACCCCTCCACTTT; cdr3_aa: CASSRTGLMVGSPLHF
d_call: TRBD1; clone_size: NA; j_call: TRBJ1-2; v_call: TRBV6-2/TRBV6-3; cdr3_nt: TGTGCCAGCAGCCTAATGCCCAGGACAGGGGGCAACTATGGCTACACCTTC; cdr3_aa: CASSLMPRTGGNYGYTF
d_call: NA; clone_size: few; j_call: TRBJ2-3; v_call: TRBV4-1; cdr3_nt: TGCGCCAGCAGCCTCCGACCCGGCAGGGCAGATACGCAGTATTTT; cdr3_aa: CASSLRPGRADTQYF
d_call: NA; clone_size: NA; j_call: TRBJ2-7; v_call: TRBV7-9; cdr3_nt: TGTGCCAGCAGCCACGCCGAGGGCCTTATTTACGAGCAGTACTTC; cdr3_aa: CASSHAEGLIYEQYF
d_call: NA; clone_size: few; j_call: TRBJ2-6; v_call: TRBV5-5; cdr3_nt: TGTGCCAGCAGATTGGAGCATTACAGGGAAATTGCTGGGGCCAACGTCCTGACTTTC; cdr3_aa: CASRLEHYREIAGANVLTF
d_call: TRBD1; clone_size: NA; j_call: TRBJ2-6; v_call: TRBV16; cdr3_nt: TGTGCCAGCAGTCTACAGGGGGGAACTGGGGCCAACGTCCTGACTTTC; cdr3_aa: CASSLQGGTGANVLTF
d_call: NA; clone_size: few; j_call: TRBJ1-5; v_call: TRBV5-1; cdr3_nt: TGCGCCAGCAGCTTAGGAGTGGGGGAACCCAATCAGCCCCAGCATTTT; cdr3_aa: CASSLGVGEPNQPQHF
d_call: NA; clone_size: once; j_call: TRBJ2-5; v_call: TRBV28; cdr3_nt: TGTGCCAGCAGTTTATCCACTCCGGGGATAGGGACCCAGTACTTC; cdr3_aa: CASSLSTPGIGTQYF
d_call: NA; clone_size: many; j_call: TRBJ2-7; v_call: TRBV12-3/TRBV12-4; cdr3_nt: TGTGCCAGCAGTTTAGGGCATACCTACGAGCAGTACTTC; cdr3_aa: CASSLGHTYEQYF
d_call: NA; clone_size: NA; j_call: TRBJ1-4; v_call: TRBV6-6; cdr3_nt: TGTGCCAGCAGTTACACCTTGGGCAGGGGTCAGAATGAAAAACTGTTTTTT; cdr3_aa: CASSYTLGRGQNEKLFF
d_call: NA; clone_size: NA; j_call: TRBJ2-7; v_call: TRBV9; cdr3_nt: TGTGCCAGCAGCGCGACTGGTCACTACGAGCAGTACTTC; cdr3_aa: CASSATGHYEQYF
d_call: TRBD1; clone_size: NA; j_call: TRBJ1-6; v_call: TRBV27; cdr3_nt: TGTGCCAGCAGCATGGACAGGGGAAATTCACCCCTCCACTTT; cdr3_aa: CASSMDRGNSPLHF
d_call: TRBD1; clone_size: NA; j_call: TRBJ1-1; v_call: TRBV7-2; cdr3_nt: TGTGCCAGCAGACCGGACCGGGGACAGTACACTGAAGCTTTCTTT; cdr3_aa: CASRPDRGQYTEAFF
d_call: NA; clone_size: NA; j_call: TRBJ2-2; v_call: TRBV21-1; cdr3_nt: TGTGCCAGCACCCACCCCAGGACAGGGTACACCGGGGAGCTGTTTTTT; cdr3_aa: CASTHPRTGYTGELFF
d_call: NA; clone_size: few; j_call: TRBJ2-5; v_call: TRBV6-5; cdr3_nt: TGTGCCAGCAGCACAGGGATTTTTGAGACCCAGTACTTC; cdr3_aa: CASSTGIFETQYF
d_call: NA; clone_size: many; j_call: TRBJ2-7; v_call: TRBV29-1; cdr3_nt: TGCAGCGTTAAGGGGTCCTACGAGCAGTACTTC; cdr3_aa: CSVKGSYEQYF
d_call: NA; clone_size: NA; j_call: TRBJ2-5; v_call: TRBV7-9; cdr3_nt: TGTGCCAGCAGCTTAGGCTTCATGGGGGGAGGTCTCCATGAGACCCAGTACTTC; cdr3_aa: CASSLGFMGGGLHETQYF
d_call: NA; clone_size: NA; j_call: TRBJ1-4; v_call: TRBV28; cdr3_nt: TGTGCCAGCAGCAACTCAGGGATCGAGATGGGTGAAAAACTGTTTTTT; cdr3_aa: CASSNSGIEMGEKLFF